These 11 T cell receptor beta chains came from one sample sequenced in a study of blood T cell repertoires in COVID-19. Repertoires were generated with immunoSEQ multiplex PCR, while TCRdb's copy carries only in-frame clones and drops some. The data contain around 39,000 clones, over 75% of them singletons. The sequenced sample consisted of peripheral blood. The origin of the receptors is a human donor in a cohort sampled during active COVID-19.

V and J are TRBV3-1 (or the pseudogene TRBV3-2) and TRBJ1-6; D perhaps matches TRBD1 (6 bases). Trimming stripped 4 bases from V and 5 bases from J, with 9 bases between. This CDR3 contains 14 residues. Per germline, CDR1 LGHDT and CDR2 YNNKEL (reference sequence). The CDR3 spells CASSRDTHNSPLHF. CDR3 DNA sequence: TGTGCCAGCAGCCGGGACACTCATAATTCACCCCTCCACTTT.

V and J are TRBV12-3 or TRBV12-4 and TRBJ1-2; a weak D match, TRBD1 (6 bases). The CDR3 consists of 12 residues. Trimming left V 3 bases short and J 6 bases short, with 8 bases between. The CDR3 sequence is CASSFGQNGYTF. CDR3 in DNA: TGTGCCAGCAGTTTCGGACAGAATGGCTACACCTTC.

This rearrangement joins TRBV3-1 (or the pseudogene TRBV3-2) to TRBJ1-1; TRBD1 is a possible D gene (5 bases). The germline V gene encodes CDR1 LGHDT and CDR2 YNNKEL (reference sequence). Trimming cost V 3 bases and J 1 base, with 6 bases left between them. The CDR3 length is 13 residues. The CDR3: CASSHGGNTEAFF. CDR3 nucleotide sequence: TGTGCCAGCAGCCACGGGGGGAACACTGAAGCTTTCTTT.

The chain joins TRBV18 to TRBJ1-2; a possible D gene is TRBD1 (5 bases). Germline V gene data show CDR1 as KGHSH and CDR2 as LQKENI. The V end lost 3 bases, the J end lost 8 bases, and 22 bases lay between the germline ends. The CDR3 contains 16 residues. CDR3 sequence: CASSPVSGTGVGGYTF. In nucleotides, the CDR3 is TGTGCCAGCTCACCGGTATCCGGGACGGGGGTTGGAGGCTACACCTTC.

The chain is built from TRBV21-1 and TRBJ2-3; the table gives TRBD1 as D, unverified against the DNA. TRBV21-1 is listed as a pseudogene. The CDR3 totals 18 residues. The DNA for the CDR3 is TGTGCCAGCAGCAGTCGGCTCCGGGACAGGGGGCCGGCAGATACGCAGTATTTT. Protein: CASSSRLRDRGPADTQYF.

This clone was detected only once. V usage is TRBV11-2 and J usage is TRBJ2-5; TRBD1 is a possible D gene (6 bases). Germline V gene sequence: CDR1 SGHAT, CDR2 FQNNGV. The CDR3 is made up of 16 amino acids. V lost 6 bases and J 2 bases, leaving 19 bases between the germline ends. Written as DNA, the CDR3 is TGTGCCAGCAGTTTACCCTCGGGACATCCTCAAGAGACCCAGTACTTC. This encodes CASSLPSGHPQETQYF.

CDR3 nucleotide sequence: TGTGCCAGCAGCCCCCAGGGAACTTCAACCTACGAGCAGTACTTC. Translated, it gives CASSPQGTSTYEQYF. V gene TRBV2 combines with J gene TRBJ2-7, with a possible D match to TRBD1 (5 bases). Trimming removed 6 bases at V and 2 bases at J, with 17 bases between. The CDR3 is 15 amino acids. The germline CDR1 and CDR2 sequences are SNHLY and FYNNEI.

CDR3 sequence (DNA): TGTGCCAGCAGCCCTCGACTAGCGGGAGGGCCCTATGAGCAGTTCTTC. Its protein product is CASSPRLAGGPYEQFF. V gene TRBV7-3 combines with J gene TRBJ2-1; 14 nucleotides match TRBD2. Germline V gene data show CDR1 as SGHTA and CDR2 as FQGTGA. V lost 5 bases to trimming and J lost 8 bases; unmatched junction nucleotides: 8. The CDR3 runs 16 residues.

The genes are TRBV11-1 and TRBJ2-3, with D perhaps TRBD2 (5 bases). Germline-derived CDR1 and CDR2 are SGHAT and FQDESV (reference sequence). The CDR3 runs 14 residues. V was shortened by 2 bases and J by 6 bases, with 12 bases between the two germline ends. In DNA form, the CDR3 reads TGTGCCAGCAGCTTATCGGCTAGCTTGGATACGCAGTATTTT. This gives the protein CASSLSASLDTQYF.

V usage is TRBV7-6 and J usage is TRBJ2-3; 12 bases are shared with TRBD2. Looked up from germline, CDR1 is SGHVS and CDR2 is FNYEAQ. The ends lost 5 bases at V and 1 base at J; junction bases unmatched: 10. This CDR3 comprises 18 residues. DNA for the CDR3: TGTGCCAGCAGCCCCCGGGTCTCTAGCGGGGGGGGCACAGATACGCAGTATTTT. Its translation is CASSPRVSSGGGTDTQYF.

The chain recombines TRBV6-5 with TRBJ2-7, with 7 bases identical to TRBD2. V lost 7 bases and J lost 2; bases outside the gene matches: 5. Germline CDR1 is MNHEY and CDR2 is SVGAGI. The length of the CDR3 is 13 residues. CDR3 sequence reads: CASNIRGAYEQYF. CDR3 DNA: TGTGCCAGCAATATTCGGGGGGCCTACGAGCAGTACTTC.